A selection of T cell receptor beta chains follows, all from one sample in a study of vaccination and CD4 T cells after COVID-19. Their specific antigens are unknown. TCRdb processed the PCR reads anew with MiXCR; each CDR3 protein has one entry. The sample records about 15,000 distinct CDR3 sequences, approximately 59% being singletons. The sample in question was CD4+ T cells from blood, cultured in vitro, obtained after SARS-CoV-2 vaccination. The origin of the receptors is a human donor who had recovered from COVID-19. Each CDR3 is given with its conserved first and last residue. The D gene is left open where the match is weak. Only some rows state a clone size, as once, few, many or a class for expanded clones.

-,TRBJ2-2,few,TRBV20-1,CSARDRQRNTGELFF,TGCAGTGCTAGAGATCGGCAGCGGAACACCGGGGAGCTGTTTTTT
-,TRBJ1-1,-,TRBV19,CASSAGPGRMNTEAFF,TGTGCCAGTAGTGCTGGACCGGGACGGATGAACACTGAAGCTTTCTTT
-,TRBJ2-7,-,TRBV19,CASSNAGGPSHEQYF,TGTGCCAGTAGTAACGCCGGGGGGCCCTCCCACGAGCAGTACTTC
TRBD1,TRBJ1-1,-,TRBV15,CATSRDSDRRRRTEAFF,TGTGCCACCAGCAGAGACTCGGACAGGCGCCGGAGAACTGAAGCTTTCTTT
-,TRBJ1-5,few,TRBV6-2/TRBV6-3,CASSYGPGDQPQHF,TGTGCCAGCAGTTACGGGCCAGGGGATCAGCCCCAGCATTTT
TRBD1,TRBJ1-5,few,TRBV20-1,CSARRQGGQPQHF,TGCAGTGCTAGGAGGCAGGGGGGCCAGCCCCAGCATTTT
-,TRBJ1-2,few,TRBV19,CASSSAQGNFNYGYTF,TGTGCCAGTAGTTCTGCACAGGGAAATTTCAACTATGGCTACACCTTC
-,TRBJ1-5,few,TRBV12-3/TRBV12-4,CASSSQGYNQPQHF,TGTGCCAGCAGTTCGCAGGGCTACAATCAGCCCCAGCATTTT
TRBD2,TRBJ2-3,few,TRBV29-1,CSASSGGSDTQYF,TGCAGCGCGTCTAGCGGGGGGTCCGATACGCAGTATTTT
TRBD2,TRBJ2-2,-,TRBV24-1,CATSRAGAGELFF,TGTGCCACCAGTCGGGCGGGAGCCGGGGAGCTGTTTTTT
-,TRBJ1-2,-,TRBV20-1,CSAKGGSNYGYTF,TGCAGTGCTAAAGGGGGATCCAACTATGGCTACACCTTC
-,TRBJ2-2,few,TRBV20-1,CSAKGDGELFF,TGCAGTGCGAAGGGTGACGGGGAGCTGTTTTTT
-,TRBJ1-2,few,TRBV2,CASTTRGEGYGYTF,TGTGCCAGCACGACCCGGGGGGAGGGCTATGGCTACACCTTC
-,TRBJ1-1,-,TRBV25-1,CASRSAFGAFF,TGTGCCAGCAGATCGGCCTTCGGAGCTTTCTTT
TRBD1,TRBJ1-1,-,TRBV28,CASSTGQGAFF,TGTGCCAGCAGTACGGGACAGGGAGCTTTCTTT
-,TRBJ1-6,-,TRBV7-3,CASSLERPRNSPLHF,TGTGCCAGCAGCTTGGAGAGACCGAGAAATTCACCCCTCCACTTT
-,TRBJ2-5,-,TRBV29-1,CSAAFSGPETQYF,TGCAGCGCCGCCTTCTCCGGTCCAGAGACCCAGTACTTC